The source of this TCR beta chain is a study of blood T cells in healthy people across ages. Study results and limitations: Percentage of naive T cells showed a strong correlation with TCR beta diversity.

Each donor gave approximately 9.1 milliliters of peripheral blood. Notes on this clonotype: The antigen remains undetermined.

Alongside a J-beta primer mix, a sample-barcoded 5' primer served in a second PCR lasting roughly 7 to 12 cycles. Every molecule of cDNA carried a tag from a template-switch adaptor with 12 random nucleotides. Researchers report that each sample yielded at least 2.5 million CDR3-containing paired-end reads. TCRdb re-called the 5' RACE reads with MiXCR, one entry per CDR3 protein. The data hold approximately 2,000,000 distinct CDR3 sequences, with approximately 40% observed a single time. CDR3 length: 14 residues. Germline CDR1 and CDR2: SEHNR and FQNEAQ (reference sequence). V lost 4 bases, J lost 2 bases, and 10 bases lay in between.

This receptor was taken from a human donor in good health. The chain has TRBV7-9 and TRBJ2-3; D call uncertain. Sequencing was done on a sample of blood. The CDR3 bases are TGTGCCAGCAGCTCATTTCGGGCCACAGATACGCAGTATTTT. Its protein is CASSSFRATDTQYF.